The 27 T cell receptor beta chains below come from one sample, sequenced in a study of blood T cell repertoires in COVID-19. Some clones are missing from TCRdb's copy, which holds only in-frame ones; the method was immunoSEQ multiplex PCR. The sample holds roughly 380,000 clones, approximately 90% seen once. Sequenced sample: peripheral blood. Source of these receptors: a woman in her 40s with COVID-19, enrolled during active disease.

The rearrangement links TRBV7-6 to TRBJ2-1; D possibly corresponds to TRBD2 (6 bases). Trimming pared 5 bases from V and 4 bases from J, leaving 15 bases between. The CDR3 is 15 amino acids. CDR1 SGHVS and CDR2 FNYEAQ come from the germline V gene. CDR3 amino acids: CASSPSGEAYNEQFF. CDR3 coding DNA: TGTGCCAGCAGCCCCTCTGGGGAGGCTTACAATGAGCAGTTCTTC.

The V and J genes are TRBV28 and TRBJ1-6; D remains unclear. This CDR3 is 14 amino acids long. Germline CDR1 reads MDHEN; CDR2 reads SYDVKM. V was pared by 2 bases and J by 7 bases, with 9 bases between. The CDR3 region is CASSLTDSNSPLHF. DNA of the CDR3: TGTGCCAGCAGTTTAACCGACTCCAATTCACCCCTCCACTTT. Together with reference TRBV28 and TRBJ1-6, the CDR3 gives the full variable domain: DVKVTQSSRYLVKRTGEKVFLECVQDMDHENMFWYRQDPGLGLRLIYFSYDVKMKEKGDIPEGYSVSREKKERFSLILESASTNQTSMYLCASSLTDSNSPLHFGNGTRLTVT.

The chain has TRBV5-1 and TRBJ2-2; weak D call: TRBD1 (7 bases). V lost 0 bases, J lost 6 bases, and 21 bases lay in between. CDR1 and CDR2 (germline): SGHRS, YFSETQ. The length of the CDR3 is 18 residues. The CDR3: CASSLVSAAGGSAGELFF. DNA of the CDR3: TGCGCCAGCAGCTTGGTGTCGGCGGCAGGGGGGAGCGCCGGGGAGCTGTTTTTT.

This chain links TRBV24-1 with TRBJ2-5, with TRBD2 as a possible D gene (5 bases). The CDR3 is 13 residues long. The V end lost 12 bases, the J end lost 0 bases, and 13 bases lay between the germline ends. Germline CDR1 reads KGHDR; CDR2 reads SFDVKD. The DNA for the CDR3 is TGTGCCCTATTGAGGGCAGACCAAGAGACCCAGTACTTC. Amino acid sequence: CALLRADQETQYF.

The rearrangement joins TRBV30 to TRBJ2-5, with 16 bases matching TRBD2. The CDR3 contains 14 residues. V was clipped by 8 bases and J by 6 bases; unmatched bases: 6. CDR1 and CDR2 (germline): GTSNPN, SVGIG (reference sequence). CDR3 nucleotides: TGTGCCCAGGGACTAGCGGGGGGGTGGAAGACCCAGTACTTC. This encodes CAQGLAGGWKTQYF.

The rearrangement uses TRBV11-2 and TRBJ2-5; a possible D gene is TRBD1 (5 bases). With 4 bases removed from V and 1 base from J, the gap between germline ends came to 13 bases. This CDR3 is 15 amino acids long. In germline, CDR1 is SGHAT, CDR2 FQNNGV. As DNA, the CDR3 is TGTGCCAGCAGCTCCGGTCGGACATTCCAAGAGACCCAGTACTTC. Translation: CASSSGRTFQETQYF.

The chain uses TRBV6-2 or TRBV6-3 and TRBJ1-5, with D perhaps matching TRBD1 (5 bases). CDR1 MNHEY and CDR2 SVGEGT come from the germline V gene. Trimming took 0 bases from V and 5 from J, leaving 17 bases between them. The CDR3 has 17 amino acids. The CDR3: CASSYSVYPGSHQPQHF. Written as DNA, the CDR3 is TGTGCCAGCAGTTACTCGGTCTATCCAGGGTCCCATCAGCCCCAGCATTTT.

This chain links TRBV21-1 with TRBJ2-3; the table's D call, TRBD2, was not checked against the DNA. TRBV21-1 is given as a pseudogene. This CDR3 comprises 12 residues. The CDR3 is CASSPGRGTQYF. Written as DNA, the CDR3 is TGTGCCAGCAGCCCGGGCCGGGGTACGCAGTATTTT.

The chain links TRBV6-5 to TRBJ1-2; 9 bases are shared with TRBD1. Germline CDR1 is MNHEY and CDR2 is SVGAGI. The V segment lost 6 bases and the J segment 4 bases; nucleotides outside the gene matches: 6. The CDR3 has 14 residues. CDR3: CASRRQGEPYGYTF. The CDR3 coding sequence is TGTGCCAGCAGGAGACAGGGGGAACCCTATGGCTACACCTTC.

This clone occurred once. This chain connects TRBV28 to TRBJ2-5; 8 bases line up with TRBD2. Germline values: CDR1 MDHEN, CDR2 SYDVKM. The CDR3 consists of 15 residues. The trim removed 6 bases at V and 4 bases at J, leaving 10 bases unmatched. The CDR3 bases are TGTGCCAGCAGCTTCGGGGGGGCGATGAGAGAGACCCAGTACTTC. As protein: CASSFGGAMRETQYF.

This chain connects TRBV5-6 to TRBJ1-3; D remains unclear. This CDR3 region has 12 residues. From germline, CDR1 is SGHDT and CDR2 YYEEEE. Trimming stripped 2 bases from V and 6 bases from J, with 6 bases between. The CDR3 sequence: CASSLLLNTIYF. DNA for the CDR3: TGTGCCAGCAGCTTACTGTTAAACACCATATATTTT.

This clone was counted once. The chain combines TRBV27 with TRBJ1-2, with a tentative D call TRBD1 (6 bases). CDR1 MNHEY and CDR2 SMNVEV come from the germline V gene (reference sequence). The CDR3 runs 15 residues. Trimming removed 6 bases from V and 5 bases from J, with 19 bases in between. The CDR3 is CASRYQGQTTYGYTF. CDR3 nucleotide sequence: TGTGCCAGCAGGTACCAAGGACAGACCACTTATGGCTACACCTTC.

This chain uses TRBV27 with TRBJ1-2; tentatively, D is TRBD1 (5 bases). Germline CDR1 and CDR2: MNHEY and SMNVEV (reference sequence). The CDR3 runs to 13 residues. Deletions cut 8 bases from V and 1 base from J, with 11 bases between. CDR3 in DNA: TGTGCCAGCCGACAGTCCCTTAACTATGGCTACACCTTC. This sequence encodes CASRQSLNYGYTF.

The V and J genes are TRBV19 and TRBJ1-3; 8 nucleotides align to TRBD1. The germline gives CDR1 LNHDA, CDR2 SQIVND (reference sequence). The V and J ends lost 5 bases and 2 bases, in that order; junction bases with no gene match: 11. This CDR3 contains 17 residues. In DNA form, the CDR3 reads TGTGCCAGTAGTCGGGGACAGGCCAATCATCCTGGAAACACCATATATTTT. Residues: CASSRGQANHPGNTIYF.

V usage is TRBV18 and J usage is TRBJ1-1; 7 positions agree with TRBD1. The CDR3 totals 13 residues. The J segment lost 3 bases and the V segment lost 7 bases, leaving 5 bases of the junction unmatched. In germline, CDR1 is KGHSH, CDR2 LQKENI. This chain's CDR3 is CASLQGKDTEAFF. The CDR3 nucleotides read TGTGCCAGCTTACAGGGGAAAGACACTGAAGCTTTCTTT.

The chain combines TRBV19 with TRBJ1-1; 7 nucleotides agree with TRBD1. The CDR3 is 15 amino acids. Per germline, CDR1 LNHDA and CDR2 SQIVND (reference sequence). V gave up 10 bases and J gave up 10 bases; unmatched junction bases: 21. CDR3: CATTPSPGQTRSAFF. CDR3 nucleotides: TGTGCCACCACGCCCTCGCCGGGACAGACGAGATCAGCTTTCTTT.

CDR3 DNA sequence: TGTGCAAGTCGCGGACAGGACCCAGAGGCTTTCTTT. It codes for CASRGQDPEAFF. This chain joins TRBV12-2 and TRBJ1-1; the table names TRBD1, a call not compared with the DNA. TRBV12-2 is termed a pseudogene. The length of the CDR3 is 12 residues.

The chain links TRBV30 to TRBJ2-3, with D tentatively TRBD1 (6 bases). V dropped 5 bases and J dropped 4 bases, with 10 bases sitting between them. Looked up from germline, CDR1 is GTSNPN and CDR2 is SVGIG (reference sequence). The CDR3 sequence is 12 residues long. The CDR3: CAWWAGADTQYF. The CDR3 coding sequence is TGTGCCTGGTGGGCAGGGGCAGATACGCAGTATTTT.

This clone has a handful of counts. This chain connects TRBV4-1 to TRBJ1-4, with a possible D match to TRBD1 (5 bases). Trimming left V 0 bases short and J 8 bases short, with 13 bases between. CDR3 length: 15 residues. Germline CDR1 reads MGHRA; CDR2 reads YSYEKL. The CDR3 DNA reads TGCGCCAGCAGCCAAGAGGGGGGGATAGGGGAAAAACTGTTTTTT. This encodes CASSQEGGIGEKLFF.

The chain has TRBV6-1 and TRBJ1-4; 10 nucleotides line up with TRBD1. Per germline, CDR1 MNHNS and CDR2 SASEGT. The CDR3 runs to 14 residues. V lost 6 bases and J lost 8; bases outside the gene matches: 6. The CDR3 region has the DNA TGTGCCAGCAGGACCGGGACAGGGGAGGAAAAACTGTTTTTT. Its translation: CASRTGTGEEKLFF.

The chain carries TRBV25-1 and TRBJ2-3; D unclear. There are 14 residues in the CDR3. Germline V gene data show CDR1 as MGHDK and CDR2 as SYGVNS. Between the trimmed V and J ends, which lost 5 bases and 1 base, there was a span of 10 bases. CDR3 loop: CASSIIGGTDTQYF. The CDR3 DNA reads TGTGCCAGCAGTATCATCGGTGGCACAGATACGCAGTATTTT.

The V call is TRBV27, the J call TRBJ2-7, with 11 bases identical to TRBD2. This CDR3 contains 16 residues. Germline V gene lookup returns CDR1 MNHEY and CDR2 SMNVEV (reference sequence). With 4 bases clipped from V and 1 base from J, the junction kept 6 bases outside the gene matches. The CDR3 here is CASSSWSSGRSYEQYF. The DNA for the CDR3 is TGTGCCAGCAGTTCCTGGTCTAGCGGGAGGTCCTACGAGCAGTACTTC.

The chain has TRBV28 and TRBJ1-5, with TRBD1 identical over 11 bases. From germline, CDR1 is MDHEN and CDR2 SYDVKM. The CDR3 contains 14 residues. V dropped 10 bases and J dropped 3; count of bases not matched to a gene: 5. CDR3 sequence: CATRTGGLNQPQHF. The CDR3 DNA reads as TGTGCCACCCGGACAGGGGGCCTCAATCAGCCCCAGCATTTT.

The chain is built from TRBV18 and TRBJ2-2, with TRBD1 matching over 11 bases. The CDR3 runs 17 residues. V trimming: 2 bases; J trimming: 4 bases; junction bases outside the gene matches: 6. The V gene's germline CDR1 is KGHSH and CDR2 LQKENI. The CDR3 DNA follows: TGTGCCAGCTCACCATCTACCGGGACAGGGGGCACCGGGGAGCTGTTTTTT. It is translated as CASSPSTGTGGTGELFF. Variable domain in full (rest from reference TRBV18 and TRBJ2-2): NAGVMQNPRHLVRRRGQEARLRCSPMKGHSHVYWYRQLPEEGLKFMVYLQKENIIDESGMPKERFSAEFPKEGPSILRIQQVVRGDSAAYFCASSPSTGTGGTGELFFGEGSRLTVL.

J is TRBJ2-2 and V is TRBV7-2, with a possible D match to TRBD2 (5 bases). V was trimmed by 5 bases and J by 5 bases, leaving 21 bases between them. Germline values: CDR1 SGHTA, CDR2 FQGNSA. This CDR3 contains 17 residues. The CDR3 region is CASSDSPMLARTGELFF. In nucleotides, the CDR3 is TGTGCCAGCAGCGACTCCCCCATGCTAGCTAGAACCGGGGAGCTGTTTTTT.

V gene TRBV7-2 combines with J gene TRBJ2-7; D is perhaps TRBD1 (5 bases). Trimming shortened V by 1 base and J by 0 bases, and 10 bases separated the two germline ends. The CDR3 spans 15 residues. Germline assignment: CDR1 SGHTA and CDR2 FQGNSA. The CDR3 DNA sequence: TGTGCCAGCAGCTTAGGAAGGGGTAGCTCCTACGAGCAGTACTTC. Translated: CASSLGRGSSYEQYF.

The DNA of the CDR3 is TGTGCCAGCAGCGTTGATTGGGACAGGCGCCCAGGGCAGTACTTC. Encoded protein: CASSVDWDRRPGQYF. The chain combines TRBV11-1 with TRBJ2-7; the match to TRBD1 covers 8 bases. CDR3 length equals 15 residues. Germline CDR1 reads SGHAT; CDR2 reads FQDESV (reference sequence). V lost 5 bases and J lost 9; bases outside the gene matches: 15.